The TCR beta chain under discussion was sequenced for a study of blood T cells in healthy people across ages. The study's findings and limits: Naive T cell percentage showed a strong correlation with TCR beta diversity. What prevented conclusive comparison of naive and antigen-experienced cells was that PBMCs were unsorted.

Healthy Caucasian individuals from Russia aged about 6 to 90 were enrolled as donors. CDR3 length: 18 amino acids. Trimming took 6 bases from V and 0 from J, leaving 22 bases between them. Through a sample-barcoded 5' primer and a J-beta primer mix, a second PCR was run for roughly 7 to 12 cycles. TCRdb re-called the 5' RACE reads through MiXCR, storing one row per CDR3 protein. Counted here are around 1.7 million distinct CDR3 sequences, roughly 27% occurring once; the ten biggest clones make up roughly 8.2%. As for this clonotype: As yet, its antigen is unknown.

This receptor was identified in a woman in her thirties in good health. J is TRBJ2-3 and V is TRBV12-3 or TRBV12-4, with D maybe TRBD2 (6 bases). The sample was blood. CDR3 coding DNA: TGTGCCAGCAGCAGCTACGGGGACTCCTATTCTAGCACAGATACGCAGTATTTT. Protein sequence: CASSSYGDSYSSTDTQYF.